The 20 T cell receptor beta chains reported below all come from one sample, sequenced in a study of blood T cell repertoires in COVID-19. The data were produced by immunoSEQ multiplex PCR, yet TCRdb's version contains in-frame clones alone and is incomplete. The sample lists 70,000 or so clones, around 91% occurring once. Sequencing input: peripheral blood. These receptors came from a human donor in a cohort sampled during active COVID-19.

This chain links TRBV10-2 with TRBJ2-3; TRBD2 matches 11 bases. V was pared by 8 bases and J by 0 bases, with 10 bases of the junction left unmatched. Germline values: CDR1 WSHSY, CDR2 SAAADI. The CDR3 extends over 17 amino acids. The CDR3 region is CASGTTGTSGSTDTQYF. DNA of the CDR3: TGCGCCAGCGGCACCACCGGGACTAGCGGCAGCACAGATACGCAGTATTTT.

The chain is built from TRBV2 and TRBJ2-7, with unresolved D. Trimming took off 3 bases at V and 2 bases at J, with 14 bases between the two ends. Germline CDR1 is SNHLY and CDR2 is FYNNEI. This CDR3 has 15 amino acids. This CDR3 is CASSDRFGSTYEQYF. CDR3 in DNA: TGTGCCAGCAGTGACCGTTTCGGTTCTACCTACGAGCAGTACTTC. The full variable domain, in which reference TRBV2 and TRBJ2-7 provide the parts outside the CDR3, is EPEVTQTPSHQVTQMGQEVILRCVPISNHLYFYWYRQILGQKVEFLVSFYNNEISEKSEIFDDQFSVERPDGSNFTLKIRSTKLEDSAMYFCASSDRFGSTYEQYFGPGTRLTVT.

The chain joins TRBV6-2 or TRBV6-3 to TRBJ1-1; the match to TRBD1 covers 8 bases. The CDR3 consists of 13 residues. Per germline, CDR1 MNHEY and CDR2 SVGEGT. V dropped 1 base and J dropped 8; count of bases not matched to a gene: 3. The CDR3 region is CASSYFRDREAFF. CDR3 sequence (DNA): TGTGCCAGCAGTTACTTCCGGGACAGGGAAGCTTTCTTT.

This chain links TRBV2 with TRBJ2-7, with 8 bases matching TRBD1. V was pared by 8 bases and J by 5 bases, with 14 bases of the junction left unmatched. Germline CDR1 reads SNHLY; CDR2 reads FYNNEI. The CDR3 covers 15 residues. CDR3 region: CASAEAGGAFHEQYF. CDR3 nucleotide sequence: TGTGCCAGCGCCGAGGCAGGGGGCGCTTTCCACGAGCAGTACTTC.

The rearrangement links TRBV28 to TRBJ2-7; weak D call: TRBD1 (5 bases). V lost 2 bases to trimming and J lost 3 bases, with 11 bases between them. The length of the CDR3 is 14 residues. Germline V gene sequence: CDR1 MDHEN, CDR2 SYDVKM. As DNA, the CDR3 is TGTGCCAGCAGTTTAAGGCAGGGTATCTACGAGCAGTACTTC. Protein sequence: CASSLRQGIYEQYF.

This rearrangement joins TRBV18 to TRBJ2-5, with a weak D call TRBD1 (7 bases). There are 16 residues in the CDR3. V was trimmed by 1 base and J by 2 bases, leaving 14 bases between them. Germline V gene lookup returns CDR1 KGHSH and CDR2 LQKENI. The CDR3 reads CASSPRGGTAQETQYF. As DNA, the CDR3 is TGTGCCAGCTCACCACGGGGCGGGACAGCACAAGAGACCCAGTACTTC.

This sequence joins TRBV29-1 and TRBJ2-7; 9 bases match TRBD1. CDR3 length: 14 residues. Germline CDR1 SQVTM, CDR2 ANQGSEA. The junction had 10 bases not matched to a gene; V was cut back by 5 bases and J by 5 bases. The CDR3 nucleotides are TGCAGCGTTAAACAATGGACAGGGGCTGACGAGCAGTACTTC. Translation: CSVKQWTGADEQYF.

The chain carries TRBV30 and TRBJ1-2; D remains unclear. The germline CDR1 and CDR2 sequences are GTSNPN and SVGIG (reference sequence). The CDR3 runs to 13 residues. V shed 0 bases and J shed 8 bases, with 13 bases lying between them. The CDR3 bases are TGTGCCTGGAGTGTAATTAGAGGCTTAGGCTACACCTTC. It is translated as CAWSVIRGLGYTF.

The chain joins TRBV28 to TRBJ2-7; D call uncertain. CDR3 length equals 12 residues. Germline V gene data show CDR1 as MDHEN and CDR2 as SYDVKM. V was shortened by 8 bases and J by 2 bases, with 10 bases between the two germline ends. The CDR3 here is CASLAVTYEQYF. The CDR3 nucleotides are TGTGCCAGCCTCGCGGTTACCTACGAGCAGTACTTC.

J is TRBJ1-5 and V is TRBV6-1; D may be TRBD1 (5 bases). The CDR3 consists of 14 residues. Deletions cut 1 base from V and 5 bases from J, with 9 bases between. CDR1 MNHNS and CDR2 SASEGT come from the germline V gene. This CDR3 is CASSEGREYQPQHF. The CDR3 DNA is TGTGCCAGCAGTGAAGGCAGGGAATATCAGCCCCAGCATTTT.

The rearrangement joins TRBV7-2 to TRBJ2-7; TRBD1 matches at 10 bases. After removal of 1 base from V and 9 bases from J, the junction contained 6 bases not matched to a gene. Germline loops: CDR1 SGHTA, CDR2 FQGNSA. The CDR3 is 14 amino acids. CDR3 sequence (DNA): TGTGCCAGCAGCTTAGTACGACAGGGGGCGGGGCAGTACTTC. Translating gives CASSLVRQGAGQYF.

This clone showed up just a few times. The rearrangement joins TRBV2 to TRBJ1-1; D unclear. With 5 bases removed from V and 0 bases from J, the gap between germline ends came to 10 bases. This CDR3 region has 14 residues. Per germline, CDR1 SNHLY and CDR2 FYNNEI. CDR3 region: CASSRSVMNTEAFF. DNA for the CDR3: TGTGCCAGCAGTCGCAGCGTTATGAACACTGAAGCTTTCTTT.

The J gene is TRBJ2-5, the V gene TRBV10-3; 7 bases match TRBD1. Germline assignment: CDR1 ENHRY and CDR2 SYGVKD. After removal of 5 bases from V and 5 bases from J, the junction contained 8 bases not matched to a gene. This CDR3 region has 14 residues. CDR3 in amino acids: CAISKQGSLETQYF. The CDR3 nucleotides are TGTGCCATCAGTAAACAGGGGAGTTTGGAGACCCAGTACTTC.

The gene calls are TRBV2 and TRBJ2-7; D is possibly TRBD2 (5 bases). The CDR3 has 12 residues. Trimming removed 7 bases from V and 4 bases from J, with 11 bases in between. Germline CDR1 is SNHLY and CDR2 is FYNNEI. The CDR3, as DNA: TGTGCCAGCACCGGACTTGAATACGAGCAGTACTTC. This sequence encodes CASTGLEYEQYF.

The rearrangement links TRBV29-1 to TRBJ1-3; D is uncertain. V gave up 6 bases and J gave up 4 bases, with 22 bases separating them. This CDR3 contains 16 residues. CDR1 is SQVTM and CDR2 is ANQGSEA in the germline V gene. The DNA of the CDR3 is TGCAGCGTCTTAGACCCCGTCGAGGGCTTAGGAAACACCATATATTTT. It codes for CSVLDPVEGLGNTIYF.

The chain recombines TRBV5-1 with TRBJ1-3, with D unclear. This CDR3 has 14 amino acids. V gave up 4 bases and J gave up 0 bases, with 8 bases separating them. Looked up from germline, CDR1 is SGHRS and CDR2 is YFSETQ. The CDR3 nucleotides are TGCGCCAGCAGCCCGACAAACTCTGGAAACACCATATATTTT. Protein sequence: CASSPTNSGNTIYF.

This clone was observed once. V is TRBV19 and J is TRBJ2-6; D gene ambiguous. V lost 3 bases to trimming and J lost 0 bases, with 6 bases between them. In germline, CDR1 is LNHDA, CDR2 SQIVND (reference sequence). The CDR3 length is 15 residues. The CDR3 DNA sequence: TGTGCCAGTAGTATTCGTAGCTCTGGGGCCAACGTCCTGACTTTC. Translated: CASSIRSSGANVLTF.

The rearrangement links TRBV12-3 or TRBV12-4 to TRBJ1-4; 8 positions match TRBD1. The CDR3 consists of 13 residues. After removal of 11 bases from V and 7 bases from J, the junction contained 9 bases not matched to a gene. The DNA of the CDR3 is TGTGCCTCGAAGGGACAGGCTCGTGAAAAACTGTTTTTT. Translation gives CASKGQAREKLFF.

As for this clone: The sample contains more than one DNA sequence encoding this CDR3. This chain joins TRBV9 and TRBJ1-2; TRBD1 aligns across 8 bases. Per germline, CDR1 SGDLS and CDR2 YYNGEE. The CDR3 spans 14 residues. Unmatched junction bases numbered 8, after V lost 5 bases and J lost 5 bases. The CDR3, as DNA: TGTGCCAGCAGAGATGACAGGGGACTATATGGCTACACCTTC. This gives the protein CASRDDRGLYGYTF.

Points on this clone: At one of its ends the junction is not consistent with the germline gene, which may arise from a read error. The chain couples TRBV3-1 (or the pseudogene TRBV3-2) to TRBJ2-7; TRBD2 agrees at 14 bases. Germline V CDR1 and CDR2: LGHDT, YNNKEL (reference sequence). The CDR3 is made up of 13 amino acids. DNA of the CDR3: TGTGCCAGCAGCCCAGGGACTAGCGGGGGCCCCGACTTC. Translating it yields CASSPGTSGGPDF.